This T cell receptor beta chain was documented in a study of shared T cell receptors in the human thymus. Profiling relied on immunoSEQ multiplex PCR, and the TCRdb table lists in-frame clones only, not all of them. Here the sample spans some 660,000 clones, around 87% being singletons. There are 16 residues in the CDR3. Germline V gene data show CDR1 as SGHRS and CDR2 as YFSETQ. Unmatched junction bases numbered 8, after V lost 4 bases and J lost 0 bases. This same sample was also part of a study on human thymus T cells. Turning to that study: Donors were healthy Finnish babies undergoing corrective operations for congenital heart defects. Resections from corrective heart surgery supplied the thymus tissue.

Input material: thymocytes. The chain carries TRBV5-1 and TRBJ1-2; 8 positions agree with TRBD1. This TCR came from a boy in the first two years of life with a congenital heart defect. The CDR3 loop reads CASSERQGPANYGYTF. CDR3 DNA sequence: TGCGCCAGCAGCGAAAGACAGGGGCCAGCTAACTATGGCTACACCTTC.